The 17 T cell receptor beta chains listed next were all sequenced from one sample in a study of cytomegalovirus exposure and HLA in healthy donors. 13 Jbeta primers and 60 Vbeta primers were used for the PCR. Some clones are missing from TCRdb's copy, which holds only in-frame ones; the method was immunoSEQ multiplex PCR. The sample lists 140,000 to 150,000 clones, 75% occurring once. Sample: PBMCs. These receptors were collected from a man aged 25 to 40 in good health and CMV-seronegative.

This clone was counted between two and nine times. V gene TRBV10-3 combines with J gene TRBJ1-4, with TRBD1 as a possible D gene (6 bases). Trimming removed 4 bases at V and 3 bases at J, with 9 bases between. The germline CDR1 and CDR2 sequences are ENHRY and SYGVKD. The CDR3 sequence is 14 residues long. CDR3 coding DNA: TGTGCCATCAGTGGGGGGGGCGCTAATGAAAAACTGTTTTTT. Its translation: CAISGGGANEKLFF.

J is TRBJ2-7 and V is TRBV5-1, with TRBD2 matching 8 bases. V trimming: 7 bases; J trimming: 0 bases; junction bases outside the gene matches: 9. The length of the CDR3 is 15 residues. Germline V gives CDR1 SGHRS, CDR2 YFSETQ. CDR3 sequence: CASSNGREVSYEQYF. The CDR3 nucleotides read TGCGCCAGCTCTAACGGGCGGGAGGTCTCCTACGAGCAGTACTTC.

The chain recombines TRBV7-9 with TRBJ2-5, with 7 bases lining up with TRBD2. The germline CDR1 and CDR2 sequences are SEHNR and FQNEAQ (reference sequence). V gave up 5 bases and J gave up 4 bases; unmatched junction bases: 13. This CDR3 is 16 amino acids long. The CDR3 nucleotides are TGTGCCAGCAGCCGGGGGGTGCCTCAGGCTCGAGAGACCCAGTACTTC. This encodes CASSRGVPQARETQYF.

As concerns this clone: At the DNA level, this CDR3 is encoded by other sequences in the same sample as well. The CDR3 loop is CASSPSSYNSPLHF. The CDR3 DNA is TGTGCCAGCTCGCCGAGCTCCTATAATTCACCCCTCCACTTT. The chain combines TRBV18 with TRBJ1-6; D unresolved. Trimming pared 6 bases from V and 0 bases from J, leaving 6 bases between. Germline V gene lookup returns CDR1 KGHSH and CDR2 LQKENI. The CDR3 sequence is 14 residues long.

The chain recombines TRBV20-1 with TRBJ2-3, with TRBD2 matching 8 bases. The CDR3 covers 11 residues. In germline, CDR1 is DFQATT, CDR2 SNEGSKA (reference sequence). V trimming: 5 bases; J trimming: 5 bases; junction bases outside the gene matches: 0. In DNA, the CDR3 is TGCAGTGCTCTAGCGGGAGATACGCAGTATTTT. Residues: CSALAGDTQYF.

The gene calls are TRBV5-6 and TRBJ2-7, with 8 bases that match TRBD1. The CDR3 extends over 15 amino acids. V lost 0 bases, J lost 4 bases, and 6 bases stayed unmatched. Germline assignment: CDR1 SGHDT and CDR2 YYEEEE. CDR3 residues: CASSLGQGIIYEQYF. CDR3 nucleotide sequence: TGTGCCAGCAGCTTGGGACAGGGGATAATTTACGAGCAGTACTTC.

The chain links TRBV9 to TRBJ2-1; D ambiguous. The V end lost 0 bases, the J end lost 0 bases, and 16 bases lay between the germline ends. This CDR3 is 18 amino acids long. Germline-derived CDR1 and CDR2 are SGDLS and YYNGEE. CDR3 sequence: CASSVGSWSESSYNEQFF. For the CDR3, the DNA is TGTGCCAGCAGCGTAGGGAGTTGGAGCGAAAGCTCCTACAATGAGCAGTTCTTC.

CDR3 bases: TGTGCCAGCAGCCTTGACAGATCACCAGATACGCAGTATTTT. Translating gives CASSLDRSPDTQYF. The chain joins TRBV11-2 to TRBJ2-3, with D maybe TRBD1 (5 bases). CDR3 length: 14 amino acids. Deletions cut 5 bases from V and 4 bases from J, with 13 bases between. Germline CDR1 and CDR2: SGHAT and FQNNGV.

V and J are TRBV28 and TRBJ1-6; D ambiguous. V was cut by 2 bases and J by 7 bases, with 15 bases left in between. The CDR3 length is 16 residues. Germline V gene data show CDR1 as MDHEN and CDR2 as SYDVKM. Here the CDR3 reads CASSLLRGISNSPLHF. The CDR3, as DNA: TGTGCCAGCAGTTTACTACGGGGTATCTCCAATTCACCCCTCCACTTT.

CDR3 sequence reads: CASSYSKHPSYEQYF. In DNA form, the CDR3 reads TGTGCCAGCAGTTACTCGAAGCATCCCTCCTACGAGCAGTACTTC. The chain has TRBV6-5 and TRBJ2-7; no clear D gene. V was cut by 0 bases and J by 0 bases, with 9 bases left in between. The CDR3 contains 15 residues. Germline CDR1 MNHEY, CDR2 SVGAGI.

V is TRBV4-1 and J is TRBJ2-7; a possible D gene is TRBD1 (5 bases). V lost 0 bases and J lost 6, with 9 bases in between. The CDR3 has 13 residues. Germline V gene sequence: CDR1 MGHRA, CDR2 YSYEKL. As DNA, the CDR3 is TGCGCCAGCAGCCAAGAAGCAGGGTTCGAGCAGTACTTC. Its translation: CASSQEAGFEQYF.

The rearrangement joins TRBV6-5 to TRBJ1-2, with unresolved D. This CDR3 is built from 12 residues. Trimming shortened V by 8 bases and J by 7 bases, and 14 bases separated the two germline ends. Looked up from germline, CDR1 is MNHEY and CDR2 is SVGAGI. The CDR3 DNA is TGTGCCAGCGGTCGATCGGGTATTGGCTACACCTTC. It codes for CASGRSGIGYTF.

The genes are TRBV18 and TRBJ2-5; TRBD1 matches 10 bases. Germline V gene sequence: CDR1 KGHSH, CDR2 LQKENI. The CDR3 is made up of 15 amino acids. With 5 bases clipped from V and 4 bases from J, the junction kept 7 bases outside the gene matches. CDR3 residues: CASSSTGQGRETQYF. The CDR3 nucleotides read TGTGCCAGCTCATCTACGGGACAGGGGCGAGAGACCCAGTACTTC.

V usage is TRBV5-1 and J usage is TRBJ2-7; the match to TRBD1 covers 9 bases. The trim removed 4 bases at V and 1 base at J, leaving 6 bases unmatched. Germline V gives CDR1 SGHRS, CDR2 YFSETQ. This CDR3 region has 15 residues. CDR3 bases: TGCGCCAGCAGCAGCCCGACAGGGGGGTCCTACGAGCAGTACTTC. This sequence encodes CASSSPTGGSYEQYF. Full variable domain (outside the CDR3, taken from reference TRBV5-1 and TRBJ2-7): KAGVTQTPRYLIKTRGQQVTLSCSPISGHRSVSWYQQTPGQGLQFLFEYFSETQRNKGNFPGRFSGRQFSNSRSEMNVSTLELGDSALYLCASSSPTGGSYEQYFGPGTRLTVT.

This clone appeared a few times. The gene calls are TRBV5-6 and TRBJ2-7; weak D call: TRBD2 (5 bases). V was trimmed by 2 bases and J by 4 bases, leaving 13 bases between them. Germline V gene sequence: CDR1 SGHDT, CDR2 YYEEEE. The CDR3 extends over 14 amino acids. In DNA form, the CDR3 reads TGTGCCAGCAGCTTTGCCAGGACTTTTTACGAGCAGTACTTC. This gives the protein CASSFARTFYEQYF.

This sequence joins TRBV5-5 and TRBJ1-6, with D perhaps matching TRBD1 (5 bases). Trimming removed 0 bases from V and 4 bases from J, with 11 bases in between. This CDR3 spans 16 amino acids. Looked up from germline, CDR1 is SGHKS and CDR2 is YYEKEE (reference sequence). CDR3 protein: CASSLETVLYNSPLHF. The CDR3 DNA reads as TGTGCCAGCAGCTTGGAGACAGTCTTGTATAATTCACCCCTCCACTTT.

The chain has TRBV19 and TRBJ2-3; 7 nucleotides align to TRBD2. This CDR3 has 17 amino acids. The V segment lost 7 bases and the J segment 0 bases; nucleotides outside the gene matches: 13. Germline values: CDR1 LNHDA, CDR2 SQIVND (reference sequence). The CDR3, as DNA: TGTGCCAGTATCGCTCGGTGGGGTAGCGGGAGCACAGATACGCAGTATTTT. Its translation is CASIARWGSGSTDTQYF.